A selection of T cell receptor beta chains follows, all from one sample in a study of blood T cells in healthy people across ages. TCRdb processed the 5' RACE reads anew with MiXCR; each CDR3 protein has one entry. The table lists about 580,000 distinct CDR3 sequences, around half of them singletons. The sequencing input was blood. These receptors all stem from an elderly man in good health. Each CDR3 is given without its conserved first and last residue. Fields, in order: CDR3 protein, V gene, J gene.

CDR3aa: ASSLGVTNQPQH; v_gene: TRBV7-9; j_gene: TRBJ1-5
CDR3aa: SAFGFGLAGSTDTQY; v_gene: TRBV29-1; j_gene: TRBJ2-3
CDR3aa: ASSKGLAGVSEQY; v_gene: TRBV7-3; j_gene: TRBJ2-7
CDR3aa: SAGTGSGEQF; v_gene: TRBV29-1; j_gene: TRBJ2-1
CDR3aa: ASTGQGTTEQY; v_gene: TRBV7-9; j_gene: -
CDR3aa: SAGAATNEKLF; v_gene: TRBV29-1; j_gene: TRBJ1-4
CDR3aa: ASQDRAMTGELF; v_gene: TRBV10-1; j_gene: TRBJ2-2
CDR3aa: ASSQGSPSTNQPQH; v_gene: TRBV3-1; j_gene: TRBJ1-5
CDR3aa: ASSNGLGPAVEQF; v_gene: TRBV4-3; j_gene: TRBJ2-1
CDR3aa: SARGGVPFPYEQY; v_gene: TRBV20-1; j_gene: TRBJ2-7
CDR3aa: ATSRVRSGTDTQY; v_gene: TRBV15; j_gene: TRBJ2-3
CDR3aa: ATSRDKGGPKTQY; v_gene: TRBV15; j_gene: TRBJ2-5
CDR3aa: ASSSSGRFPYNEQF; v_gene: TRBV7-2; j_gene: TRBJ2-1
CDR3aa: ASSVTPTNEKLF; v_gene: TRBV7-2; j_gene: TRBJ1-4
CDR3aa: ASSQNLAVAYNEQF; v_gene: TRBV4-3; j_gene: TRBJ2-1
CDR3aa: ASSLGGAGSPLH; v_gene: TRBV7-3; j_gene: TRBJ1-6
CDR3aa: ASSLDAGWTDTQY; v_gene: TRBV7-3; j_gene: TRBJ2-3
CDR3aa: SARGQMNTEAF; v_gene: TRBV20-1; j_gene: TRBJ1-1
CDR3aa: ASSELAENIQY; v_gene: TRBV2; j_gene: TRBJ2-4
CDR3aa: ASSSGGSGGDTQY; v_gene: TRBV7-9; j_gene: TRBJ2-3
CDR3aa: ASSRSGTADSGANVLT; v_gene: TRBV4-3; j_gene: TRBJ2-6
CDR3aa: SARDRPYNEQF; v_gene: TRBV20-1; j_gene: TRBJ2-1
CDR3aa: SASQGAEGYT; v_gene: TRBV20-1; j_gene: TRBJ1-2
CDR3aa: ASSAGTNNEQY; v_gene: TRBV12-3/TRBV12-4; j_gene: -
CDR3aa: ASSLVGGAYNEQF; v_gene: TRBV6-6; j_gene: TRBJ2-1
CDR3aa: ASRKTGVLQPQH; v_gene: TRBV6-6; j_gene: TRBJ1-5
CDR3aa: ASRGLQGEKLF; v_gene: TRBV6-1; j_gene: TRBJ1-4
CDR3aa: ASSEERSSYNEQF; v_gene: TRBV25-1; j_gene: TRBJ2-1
CDR3aa: ASSLFGRQGADKNIQY; v_gene: TRBV3-1; j_gene: TRBJ2-4
CDR3aa: SASGGWGYNEQF; v_gene: TRBV20-1; j_gene: TRBJ2-1
CDR3aa: SAKRVGNYGYT; v_gene: TRBV20-1; j_gene: TRBJ1-2
CDR3aa: STNLADQETQY; v_gene: TRBV29-1; j_gene: TRBJ2-5
CDR3aa: ASSQDFNRATGELF; v_gene: TRBV4-3; j_gene: TRBJ2-2
CDR3aa: ASRGFGETQY; v_gene: TRBV6-1; j_gene: TRBJ2-5
CDR3aa: ATTRGSQDTQY; v_gene: TRBV15; j_gene: TRBJ2-3
CDR3aa: ASSPRGTNNHNTDTQY; v_gene: TRBV4-1; j_gene: TRBJ2-3
CDR3aa: AGSRLWTVLGTDTQY; v_gene: TRBV11-2; j_gene: TRBJ2-3
CDR3aa: ASTRPTSGAGKETQY; v_gene: TRBV2; j_gene: TRBJ2-5
CDR3aa: SAFAGGGTQY; v_gene: TRBV20-1; j_gene: TRBJ2-3
CDR3aa: SVGQGGGELF; v_gene: TRBV29-1; j_gene: TRBJ2-2
CDR3aa: ASSLVGLAGGPSYEQY; v_gene: TRBV7-2; j_gene: TRBJ2-7
CDR3aa: ASSYYGNQPQH; v_gene: TRBV6-2/TRBV6-3; j_gene: TRBJ1-5
CDR3aa: AWSKDIQETQY; v_gene: TRBV30; j_gene: TRBJ2-5
CDR3aa: ASSSSPGQANSPLH; v_gene: TRBV6-6; j_gene: TRBJ1-6
CDR3aa: SARRGPYNEQF; v_gene: TRBV20-1; j_gene: TRBJ2-1
CDR3aa: AISAGRTTYNEQF; v_gene: TRBV10-3; j_gene: TRBJ2-1
CDR3aa: SARDRGRGLEKLF; v_gene: TRBV20-1; j_gene: TRBJ1-4
CDR3aa: SAPGTGLGGELF; v_gene: TRBV20-1; j_gene: TRBJ2-2
CDR3aa: ASSSDREGNEQF; v_gene: TRBV6-2/TRBV6-3; j_gene: TRBJ2-1
CDR3aa: SARVRGGGYT; v_gene: TRBV20-1; j_gene: TRBJ1-2
CDR3aa: ASSQVGSHEQY; v_gene: TRBV4-1; j_gene: TRBJ2-7
CDR3aa: SARLLAGGFRNEQF; v_gene: TRBV20-1; j_gene: TRBJ2-1
CDR3aa: ASSFGGSGQPQH; v_gene: TRBV6-2/TRBV6-3; j_gene: TRBJ1-5
CDR3aa: ASTIGTGGLYEQY; v_gene: TRBV6-6; j_gene: TRBJ2-7
CDR3aa: ASSLGRTDPGLPTYEQY; v_gene: TRBV7-8; j_gene: TRBJ2-7